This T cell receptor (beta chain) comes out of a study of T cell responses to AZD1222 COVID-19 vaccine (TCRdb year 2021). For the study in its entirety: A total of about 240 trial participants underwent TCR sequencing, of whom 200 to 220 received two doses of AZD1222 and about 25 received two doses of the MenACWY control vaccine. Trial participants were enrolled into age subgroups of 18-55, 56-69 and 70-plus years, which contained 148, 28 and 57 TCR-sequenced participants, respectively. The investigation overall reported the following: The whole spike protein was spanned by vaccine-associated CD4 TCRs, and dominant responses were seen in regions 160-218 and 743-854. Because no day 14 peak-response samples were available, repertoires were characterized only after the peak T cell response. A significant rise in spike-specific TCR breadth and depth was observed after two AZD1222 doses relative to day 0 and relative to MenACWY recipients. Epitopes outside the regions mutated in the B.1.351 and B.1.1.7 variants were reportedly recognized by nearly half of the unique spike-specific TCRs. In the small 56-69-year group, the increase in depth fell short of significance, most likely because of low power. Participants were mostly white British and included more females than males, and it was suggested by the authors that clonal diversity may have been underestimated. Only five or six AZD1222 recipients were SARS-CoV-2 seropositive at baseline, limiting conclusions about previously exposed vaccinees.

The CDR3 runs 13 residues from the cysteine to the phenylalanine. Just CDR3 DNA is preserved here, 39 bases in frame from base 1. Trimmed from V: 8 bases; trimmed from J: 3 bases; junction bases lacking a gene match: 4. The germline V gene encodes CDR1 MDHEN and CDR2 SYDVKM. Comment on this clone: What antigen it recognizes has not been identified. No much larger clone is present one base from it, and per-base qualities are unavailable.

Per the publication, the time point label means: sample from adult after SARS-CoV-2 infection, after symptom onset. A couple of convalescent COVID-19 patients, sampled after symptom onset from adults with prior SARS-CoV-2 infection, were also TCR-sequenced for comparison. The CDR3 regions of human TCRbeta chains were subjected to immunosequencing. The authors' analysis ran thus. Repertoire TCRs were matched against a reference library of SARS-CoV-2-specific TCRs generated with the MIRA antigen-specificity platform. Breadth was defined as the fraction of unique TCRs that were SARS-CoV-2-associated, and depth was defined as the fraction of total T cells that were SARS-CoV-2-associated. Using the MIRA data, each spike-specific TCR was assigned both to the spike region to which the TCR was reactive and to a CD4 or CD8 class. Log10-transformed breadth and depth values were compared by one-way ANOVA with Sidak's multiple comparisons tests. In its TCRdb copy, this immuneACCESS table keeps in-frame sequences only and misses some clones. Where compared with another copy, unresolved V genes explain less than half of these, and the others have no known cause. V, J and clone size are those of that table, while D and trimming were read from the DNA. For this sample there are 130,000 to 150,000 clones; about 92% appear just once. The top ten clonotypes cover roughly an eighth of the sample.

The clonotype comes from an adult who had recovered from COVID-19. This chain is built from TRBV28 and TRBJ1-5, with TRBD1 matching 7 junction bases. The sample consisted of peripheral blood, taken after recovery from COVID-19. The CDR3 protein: CASVGQSNQPQHF. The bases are TGTGCCAGCGTGGGACAGTCCAATCAGCCCCAGCATTTT.